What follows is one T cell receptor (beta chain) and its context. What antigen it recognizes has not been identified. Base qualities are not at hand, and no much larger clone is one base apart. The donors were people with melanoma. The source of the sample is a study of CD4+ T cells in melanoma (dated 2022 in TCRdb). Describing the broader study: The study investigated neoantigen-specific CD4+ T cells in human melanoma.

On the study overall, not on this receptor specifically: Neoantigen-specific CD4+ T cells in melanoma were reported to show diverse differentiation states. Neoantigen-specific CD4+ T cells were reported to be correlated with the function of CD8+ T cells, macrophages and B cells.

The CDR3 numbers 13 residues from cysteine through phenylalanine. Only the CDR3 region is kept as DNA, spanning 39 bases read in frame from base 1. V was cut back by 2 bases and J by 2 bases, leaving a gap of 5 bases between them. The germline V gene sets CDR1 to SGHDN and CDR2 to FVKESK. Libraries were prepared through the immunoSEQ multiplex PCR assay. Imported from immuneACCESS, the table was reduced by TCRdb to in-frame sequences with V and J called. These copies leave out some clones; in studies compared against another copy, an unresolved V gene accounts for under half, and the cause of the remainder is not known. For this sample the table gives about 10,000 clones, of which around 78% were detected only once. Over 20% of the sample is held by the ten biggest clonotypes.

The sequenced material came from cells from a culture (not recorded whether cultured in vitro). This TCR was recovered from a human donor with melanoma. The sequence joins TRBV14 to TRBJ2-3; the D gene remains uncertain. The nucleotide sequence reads TGTGCCAGCAGCCAAAGGGCCACAGATACGCAGTATTTT. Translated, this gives CASSQRATDTQYF.